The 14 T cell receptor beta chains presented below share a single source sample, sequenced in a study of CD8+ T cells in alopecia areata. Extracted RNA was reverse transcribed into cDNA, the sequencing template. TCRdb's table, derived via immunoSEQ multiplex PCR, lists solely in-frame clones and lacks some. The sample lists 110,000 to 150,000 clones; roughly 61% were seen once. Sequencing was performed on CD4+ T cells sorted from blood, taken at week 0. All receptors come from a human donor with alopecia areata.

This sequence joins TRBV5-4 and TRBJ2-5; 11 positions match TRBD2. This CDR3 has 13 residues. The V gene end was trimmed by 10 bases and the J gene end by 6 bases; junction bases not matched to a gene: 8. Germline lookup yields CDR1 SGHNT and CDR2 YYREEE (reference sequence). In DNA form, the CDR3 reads TGTGCCGGACGACTAGCGGGGATGCAGACCCAGTACTTC. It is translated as CAGRLAGMQTQYF.

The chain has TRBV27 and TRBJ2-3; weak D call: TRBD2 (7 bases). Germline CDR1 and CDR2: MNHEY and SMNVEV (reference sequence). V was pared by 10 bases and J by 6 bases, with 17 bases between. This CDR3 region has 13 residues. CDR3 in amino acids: CATRGGAWDTQYF. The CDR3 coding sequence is TGTGCCACCCGAGGGGGGGCGTGGGATACGCAGTATTTT.

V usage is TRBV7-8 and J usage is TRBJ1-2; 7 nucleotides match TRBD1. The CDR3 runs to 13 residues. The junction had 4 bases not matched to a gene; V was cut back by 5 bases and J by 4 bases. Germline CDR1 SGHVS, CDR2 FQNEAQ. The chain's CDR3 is CASSRDRTYGYTF. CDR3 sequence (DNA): TGTGCCAGCAGCCGGGACAGAACCTATGGCTACACCTTC.

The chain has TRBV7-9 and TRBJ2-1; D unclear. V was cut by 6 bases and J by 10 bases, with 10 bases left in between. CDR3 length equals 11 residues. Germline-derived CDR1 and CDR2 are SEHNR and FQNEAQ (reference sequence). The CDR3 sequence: CASSGAREQFF. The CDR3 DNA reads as TGTGCCAGCAGTGGAGCTCGGGAGCAGTTCTTC.

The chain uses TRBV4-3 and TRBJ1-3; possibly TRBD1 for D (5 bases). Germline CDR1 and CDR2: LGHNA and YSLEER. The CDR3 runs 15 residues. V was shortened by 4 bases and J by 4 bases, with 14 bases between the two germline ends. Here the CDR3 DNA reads TGCGCCAGCAGCCCAGGTCAGGGAAAAGGAAACACCATATATTTT. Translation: CASSPGQGKGNTIYF.

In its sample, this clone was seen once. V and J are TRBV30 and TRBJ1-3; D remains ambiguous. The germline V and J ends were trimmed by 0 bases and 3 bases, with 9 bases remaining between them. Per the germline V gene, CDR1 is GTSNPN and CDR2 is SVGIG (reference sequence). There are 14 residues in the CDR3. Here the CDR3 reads CAWSVGSGGNTIYF. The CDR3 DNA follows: TGTGCCTGGAGTGTAGGTTCGGGTGGAAACACCATATATTTT.

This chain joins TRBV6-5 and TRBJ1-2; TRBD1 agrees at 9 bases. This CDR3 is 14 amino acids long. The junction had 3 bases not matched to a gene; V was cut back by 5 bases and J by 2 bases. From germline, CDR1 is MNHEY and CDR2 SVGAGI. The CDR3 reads CASSRDRANYGYTF. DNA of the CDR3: TGTGCCAGCAGTCGGGACAGGGCCAACTATGGCTACACCTTC.

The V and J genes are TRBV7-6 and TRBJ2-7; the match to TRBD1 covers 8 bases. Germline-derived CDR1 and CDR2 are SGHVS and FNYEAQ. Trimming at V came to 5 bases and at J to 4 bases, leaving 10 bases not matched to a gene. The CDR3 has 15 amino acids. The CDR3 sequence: CASSLGATGAYEQYF. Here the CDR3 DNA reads TGTGCCAGCAGCCTAGGGGCGACAGGGGCGTACGAGCAGTACTTC.

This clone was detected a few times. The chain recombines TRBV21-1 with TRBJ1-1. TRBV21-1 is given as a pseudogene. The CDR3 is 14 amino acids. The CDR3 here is CASSRGSCNTEAFF. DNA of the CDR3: TGTGCCAGCAGCAGGGGAAGCTGCAACACTGAAGCTTTCTTT.

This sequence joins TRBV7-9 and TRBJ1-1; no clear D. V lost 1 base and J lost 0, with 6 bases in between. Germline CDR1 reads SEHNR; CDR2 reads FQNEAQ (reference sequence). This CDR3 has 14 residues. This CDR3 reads CASSLDSVNTEAFF. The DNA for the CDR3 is TGTGCCAGCAGCTTAGACTCGGTGAACACTGAAGCTTTCTTT.

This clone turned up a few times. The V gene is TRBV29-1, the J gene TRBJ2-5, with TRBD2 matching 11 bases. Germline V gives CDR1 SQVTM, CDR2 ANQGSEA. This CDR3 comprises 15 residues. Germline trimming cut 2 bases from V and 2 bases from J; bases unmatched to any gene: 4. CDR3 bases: TGCAGCGTTGAATTGACTAGCGGGGATCAAGAGACCCAGTACTTC. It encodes CSVELTSGDQETQYF.

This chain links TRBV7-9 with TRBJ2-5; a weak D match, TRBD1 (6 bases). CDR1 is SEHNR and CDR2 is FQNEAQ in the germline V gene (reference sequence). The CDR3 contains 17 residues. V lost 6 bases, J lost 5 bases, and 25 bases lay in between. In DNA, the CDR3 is TGTGCCAGCAGTTCGGGACCAGGACAGCTTCCTTGGGAGACCCAGTACTTC. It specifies CASSSGPGQLPWETQYF.

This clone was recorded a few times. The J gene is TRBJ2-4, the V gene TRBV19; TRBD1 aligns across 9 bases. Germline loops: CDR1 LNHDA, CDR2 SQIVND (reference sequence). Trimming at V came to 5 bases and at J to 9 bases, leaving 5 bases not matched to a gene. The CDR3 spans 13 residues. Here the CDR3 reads CASSVGQGSIQYF. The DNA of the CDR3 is TGTGCCAGTAGTGTCGGACAGGGGAGCATTCAGTACTTC. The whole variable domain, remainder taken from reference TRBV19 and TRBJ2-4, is DGGITQSPKYLFRKEGQNVTLSCEQNLNHDAMYWYRQDPGQGLRLIYYSQIVNDFQKGDIAEGYSVSREKKESFPLTVTSAQKNPTAFYLCASSVGQGSIQYFGAGTRLSVL.

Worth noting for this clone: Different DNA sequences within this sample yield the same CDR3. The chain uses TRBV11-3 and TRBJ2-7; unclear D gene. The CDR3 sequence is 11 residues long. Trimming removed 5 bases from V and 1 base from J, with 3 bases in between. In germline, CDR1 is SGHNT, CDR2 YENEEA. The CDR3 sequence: CASSSSYEQYF. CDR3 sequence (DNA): TGTGCCAGCAGCAGTTCCTACGAGCAGTACTTC. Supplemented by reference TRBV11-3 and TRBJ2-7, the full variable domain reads EAGVVQSPRYKIIEKKQPVAFWCNPISGHNTLYWYLQNLGQGPELLIRYENEEAVDDSQLPKDRFSAERLKGVDSTLKIQPAELGDSAVYLCASSSSYEQYFGPGTRLTVT.